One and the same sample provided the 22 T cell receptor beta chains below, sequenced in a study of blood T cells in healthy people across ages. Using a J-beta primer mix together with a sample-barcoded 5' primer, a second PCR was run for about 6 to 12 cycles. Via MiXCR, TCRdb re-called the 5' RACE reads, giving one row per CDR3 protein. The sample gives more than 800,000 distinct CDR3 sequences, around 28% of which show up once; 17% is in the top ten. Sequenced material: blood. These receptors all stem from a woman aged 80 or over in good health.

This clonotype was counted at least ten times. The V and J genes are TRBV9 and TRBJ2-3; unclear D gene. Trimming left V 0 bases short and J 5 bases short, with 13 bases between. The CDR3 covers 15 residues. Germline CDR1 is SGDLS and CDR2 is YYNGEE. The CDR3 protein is CASSVAGRVQDTQYF. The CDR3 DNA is TGTGCCAGCAGCGTAGCGGGTAGGGTACAAGATACGCAGTATTTT. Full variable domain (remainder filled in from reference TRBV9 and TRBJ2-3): DSGVTQTPKHLITATGQRVTLRCSPRSGDLSVYWYQQSLDQGLQFLIQYYNGEERAKGNILERFSAQQFPDLHSELNLSSLELGDSALYFCASSVAGRVQDTQYFGPGTRLTVL.

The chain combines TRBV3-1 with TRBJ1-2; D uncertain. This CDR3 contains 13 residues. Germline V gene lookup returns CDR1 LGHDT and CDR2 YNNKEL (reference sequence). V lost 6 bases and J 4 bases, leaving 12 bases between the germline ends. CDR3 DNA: TGTGCCAGCAGTCCTCGACGGCCCTATGGCTACACCTTC. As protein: CASSPRRPYGYTF.

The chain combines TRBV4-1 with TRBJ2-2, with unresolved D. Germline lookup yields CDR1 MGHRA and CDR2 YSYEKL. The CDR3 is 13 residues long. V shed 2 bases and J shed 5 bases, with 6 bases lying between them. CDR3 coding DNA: TGCGCCAGCAGCCAATATGGTACCGGGGAGCTGTTTTTT. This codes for CASSQYGTGELFF.

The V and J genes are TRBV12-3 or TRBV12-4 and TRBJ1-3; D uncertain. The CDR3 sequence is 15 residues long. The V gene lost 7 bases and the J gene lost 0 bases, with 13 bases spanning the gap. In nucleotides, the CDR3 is TGTGCCAGCACCATATCGGGATTCTCTGGAAACACCATATATTTT. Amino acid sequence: CASTISGFSGNTIYF.

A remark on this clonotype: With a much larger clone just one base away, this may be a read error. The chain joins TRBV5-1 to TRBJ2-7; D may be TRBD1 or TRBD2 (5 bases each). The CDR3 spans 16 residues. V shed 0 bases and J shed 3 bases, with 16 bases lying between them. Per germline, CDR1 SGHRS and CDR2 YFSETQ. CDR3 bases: TGCGCCAGCAGCTTGGCTTCCGGGGCAGGGAACTACGAGCAGTACTTC. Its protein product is CASSLASGAGNYEQYF.

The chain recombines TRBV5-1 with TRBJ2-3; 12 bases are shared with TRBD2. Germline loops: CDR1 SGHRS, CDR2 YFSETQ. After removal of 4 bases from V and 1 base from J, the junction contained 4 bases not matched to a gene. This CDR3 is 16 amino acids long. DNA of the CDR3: TGCGCCAGCAGCATAAGACTAGCGGGGGGCACAGATACGCAGTATTTT. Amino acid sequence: CASSIRLAGGTDTQYF.

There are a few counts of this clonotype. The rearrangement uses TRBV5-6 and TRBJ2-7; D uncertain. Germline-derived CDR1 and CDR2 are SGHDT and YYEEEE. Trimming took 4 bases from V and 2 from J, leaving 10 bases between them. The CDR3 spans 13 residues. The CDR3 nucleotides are TGTGCCAGCAGCCCCGCGGTCCCCTACGAGCAGTACTTC. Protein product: CASSPAVPYEQYF.

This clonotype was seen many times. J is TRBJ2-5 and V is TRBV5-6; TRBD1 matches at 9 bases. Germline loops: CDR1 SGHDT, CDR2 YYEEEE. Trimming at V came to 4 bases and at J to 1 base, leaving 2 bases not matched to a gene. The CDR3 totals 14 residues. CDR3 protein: CASSIQGAQETQYF. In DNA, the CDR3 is TGTGCCAGCAGCATACAGGGGGCCCAAGAGACCCAGTACTTC.

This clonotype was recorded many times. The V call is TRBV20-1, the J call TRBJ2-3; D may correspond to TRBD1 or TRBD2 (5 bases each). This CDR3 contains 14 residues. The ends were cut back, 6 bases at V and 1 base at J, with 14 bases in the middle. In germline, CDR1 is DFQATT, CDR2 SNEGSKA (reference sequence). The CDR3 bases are TGCAGTGCCATTGCCGGGACCCGCACAGATACGCAGTATTTT. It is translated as CSAIAGTRTDTQYF.

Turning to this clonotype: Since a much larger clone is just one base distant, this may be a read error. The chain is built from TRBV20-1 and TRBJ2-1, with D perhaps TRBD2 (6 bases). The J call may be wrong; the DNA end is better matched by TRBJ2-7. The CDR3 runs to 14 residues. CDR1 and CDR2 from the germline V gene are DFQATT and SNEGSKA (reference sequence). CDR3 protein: CSASPGLIYNEQYF. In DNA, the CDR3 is TGCAGTGCTAGCCCGGGACTGATTTACAATGAGCAGTACTTC.

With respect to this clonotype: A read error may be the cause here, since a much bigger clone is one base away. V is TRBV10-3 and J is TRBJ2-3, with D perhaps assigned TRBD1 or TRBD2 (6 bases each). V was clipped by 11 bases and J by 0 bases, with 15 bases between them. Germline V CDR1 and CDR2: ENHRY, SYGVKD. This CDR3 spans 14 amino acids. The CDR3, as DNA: TGTGCCGGATGGTGGGGGGCTAGCACAGATACGCAGTATTTT. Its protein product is CAGWWGASTDTQYF.

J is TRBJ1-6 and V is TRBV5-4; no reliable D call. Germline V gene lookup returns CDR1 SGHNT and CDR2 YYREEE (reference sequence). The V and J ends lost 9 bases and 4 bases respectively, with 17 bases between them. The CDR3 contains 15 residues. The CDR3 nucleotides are TGTGCCACCCGAGTCGCCCAGAGATATAATTCACCCCTCCACTTT. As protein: CATRVAQRYNSPLHF. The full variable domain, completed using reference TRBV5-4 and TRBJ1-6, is ETGVTQSPTHLIKTRGQQVTLRCSSQSGHNTVSWYQQALGQGPQFIFQYYREEENGRGNFPPRFSGLQFPNYSSELNVNALELDDSALYLCATRVAQRYNSPLHFGNGTRLTVT.

This chain's CDR3 is CSARETGGNTEAFF. CDR3 DNA sequence: TGCAGTGCTAGAGAGACAGGGGGGAACACTGAAGCTTTCTTT. The genes are TRBV20-1 and TRBJ1-1, with TRBD1 matching over 9 bases. Germline CDR1 DFQATT, CDR2 SNEGSKA (reference sequence). J gave up 1 base and V 0 bases, and 0 bases lay outside the gene matches. CDR3 length equals 14 residues.

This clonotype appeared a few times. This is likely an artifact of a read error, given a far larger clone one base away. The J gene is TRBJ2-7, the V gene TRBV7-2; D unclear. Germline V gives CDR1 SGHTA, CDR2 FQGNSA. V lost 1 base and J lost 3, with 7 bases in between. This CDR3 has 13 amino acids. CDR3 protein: CASSLGRLYEQYF. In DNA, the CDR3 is TGTGCCAGCAGCTTAGGACGGCTCTACGAGCAGTACTTC.

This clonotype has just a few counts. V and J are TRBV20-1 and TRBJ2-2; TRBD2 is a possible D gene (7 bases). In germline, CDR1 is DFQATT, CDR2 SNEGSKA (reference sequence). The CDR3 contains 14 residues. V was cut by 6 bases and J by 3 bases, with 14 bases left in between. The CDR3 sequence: CSAQRGGYTGELFF. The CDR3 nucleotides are TGCAGTGCCCAGAGGGGGGGATACACCGGGGAGCTGTTTTTT.

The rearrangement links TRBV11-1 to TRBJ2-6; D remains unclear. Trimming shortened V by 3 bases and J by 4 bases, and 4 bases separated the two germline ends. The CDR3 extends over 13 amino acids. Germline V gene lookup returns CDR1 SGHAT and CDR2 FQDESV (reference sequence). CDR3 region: CASSFRGANVLTF. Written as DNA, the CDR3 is TGTGCCAGCAGCTTCAGAGGGGCCAACGTCCTGACTTTC.

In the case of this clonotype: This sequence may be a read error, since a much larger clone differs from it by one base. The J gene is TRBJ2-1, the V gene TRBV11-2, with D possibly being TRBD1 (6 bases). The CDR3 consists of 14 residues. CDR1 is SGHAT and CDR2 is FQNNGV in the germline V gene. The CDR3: CASSSDSIYNERFF. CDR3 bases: TGTGCCAGCAGCTCGGACAGTATCTACAATGAGCGGTTCTTC.

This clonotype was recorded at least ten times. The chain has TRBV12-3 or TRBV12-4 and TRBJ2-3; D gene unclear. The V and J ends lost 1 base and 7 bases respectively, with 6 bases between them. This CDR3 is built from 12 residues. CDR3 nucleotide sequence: TGTGCCAGCAGTTTAGTGAGTAATACGCAGTATTTT. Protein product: CASSLVSNTQYF.

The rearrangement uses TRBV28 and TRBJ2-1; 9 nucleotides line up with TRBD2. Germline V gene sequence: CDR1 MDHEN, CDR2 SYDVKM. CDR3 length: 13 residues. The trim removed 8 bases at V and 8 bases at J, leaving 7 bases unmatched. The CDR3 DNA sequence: TGTGCCAGCCTTCGGGCGGGAGGGGATGAGCAGTTCTTC. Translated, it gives CASLRAGGDEQFF.

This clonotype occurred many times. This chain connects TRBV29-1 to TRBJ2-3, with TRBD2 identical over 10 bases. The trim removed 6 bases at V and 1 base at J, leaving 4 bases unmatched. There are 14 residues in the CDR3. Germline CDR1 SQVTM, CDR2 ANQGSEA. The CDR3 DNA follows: TGCAGCGTCCGACTAGCGGGCCGCACAGATACGCAGTATTTT. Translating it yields CSVRLAGRTDTQYF.

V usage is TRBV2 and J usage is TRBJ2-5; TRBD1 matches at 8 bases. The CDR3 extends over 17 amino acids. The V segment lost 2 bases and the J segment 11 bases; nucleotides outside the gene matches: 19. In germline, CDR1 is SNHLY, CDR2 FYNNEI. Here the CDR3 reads CASSESIPYRGDGEQYF. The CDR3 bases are TGTGCCAGCAGTGAATCCATTCCGTACAGGGGGGACGGGGAGCAGTACTTC. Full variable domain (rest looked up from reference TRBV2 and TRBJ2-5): EPEVTQTPSHQVTQMGQEVILRCVPISNHLYFYWYRQILGQKVEFLVSFYNNEISEKSEIFDDQFSVERPDGSNFTLKIRSTKLEDSAMYFCASSESIPYRGDGEQYFGPGTRLLVL.

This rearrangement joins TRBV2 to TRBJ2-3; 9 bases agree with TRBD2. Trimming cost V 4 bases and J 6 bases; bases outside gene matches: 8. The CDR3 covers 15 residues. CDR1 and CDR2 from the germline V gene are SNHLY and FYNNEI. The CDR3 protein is CASSALGGGVDTQYF. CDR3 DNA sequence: TGTGCCAGCAGTGCCCTGGGCGGGGGGGTGGATACGCAGTATTTT.